Below, 7 T cell receptor beta chains from the same sample are listed, as sequenced in a study of blood T cell repertoires in COVID-19. Data came from immunoSEQ multiplex PCR; TCRdb stores just in-frame clones and leaves some out. The sample yields 260,000 or so clones, about four fifths seen once. The source material was PBMCs or T cells enriched from blood (not recorded which). The source is a woman in her thirties or forties who had been exposed to COVID-19.

This rearrangement joins TRBV3-1 (or the pseudogene TRBV3-2) to TRBJ1-2; no reliable D call. Per germline, CDR1 LGHDT and CDR2 YNNKEL (reference sequence). The CDR3 totals 14 residues. V gave up 0 bases and J gave up 4 bases, with 9 bases separating them. CDR3 loop: CASSQDGRAYGYTF. The CDR3 region has the DNA TGTGCCAGCAGCCAAGATGGGAGGGCCTATGGCTACACCTTC.

This clone was observed a handful of times. V gene TRBV6-5 combines with J gene TRBJ1-6; a weak D match, TRBD1 (6 bases). The germline V gene has CDR1 MNHEY and CDR2 SVGAGI. Trimming pared 6 bases from V and 10 bases from J, leaving 13 bases between. This CDR3 contains 13 residues. Here the CDR3 DNA reads TGTGCCAGCAGACAGGGAGTTTCATCACCCCTCCACTTT. It encodes CASRQGVSSPLHF.

The V call is TRBV30, the J call TRBJ1-5; 9 positions agree with TRBD1. CDR3 length: 16 amino acids. J was trimmed by 2 bases and V by 8 bases; bases with no gene match: 13. The germline V gene encodes CDR1 GTSNPN and CDR2 SVGIG (reference sequence). As DNA, the CDR3 is TGTGCCAGGTCCGGGACAGGGTCAGGGGGCAATCAGCCCCAGCATTTT. Translated, it gives CARSGTGSGGNQPQHF.

The chain links TRBV7-2 to TRBJ1-1; possibly TRBD1 for D (5 bases). V shed 5 bases and J shed 1 base, with 14 bases lying between them. The CDR3 spans 15 residues. CDR1 and CDR2 from the germline V gene are SGHTA and FQGNSA. The CDR3 DNA is TGTGCCAGCAGCCAAAGGGAGGGGCGGAACACTGAAGCTTTCTTT. Protein: CASSQREGRNTEAFF.

The V gene is TRBV28, the J gene TRBJ1-2; D ambiguous. V was clipped by 6 bases and J by 4 bases, with 15 bases between them. From germline, CDR1 is MDHEN and CDR2 SYDVKM. The CDR3 runs to 14 residues. In DNA form, the CDR3 reads TGTGCCAGCAGCCCCTTCAGCGTCAGCTATGGCTACACCTTC. This codes for CASSPFSVSYGYTF.

The CDR3 spells CASSKGTGLSYEQYF. CDR3 sequence (DNA): TGTGCCAGCAGCAAAGGGACAGGCCTCTCCTACGAGCAGTACTTC. The chain has TRBV7-6 and TRBJ2-7; 8 nucleotides match TRBD1. The V gene end was trimmed by 5 bases and the J gene end by 0 bases; junction bases not matched to a gene: 6. CDR1 is SGHVS and CDR2 is FNYEAQ in the germline V gene. CDR3 length: 15 residues.

The chain links TRBV7-3 to TRBJ2-1; no clear D. CDR1 is SGHTA, CDR2 FQGTGA, per germline. The CDR3 length is 15 residues. V was cut by 2 bases and J by 0 bases, with 8 bases left in between. CDR3 in DNA: TGTGCCAGCAGCTTAGCGGTGAGCTCCTACAATGAGCAGTTCTTC. Its protein is CASSLAVSSYNEQFF.